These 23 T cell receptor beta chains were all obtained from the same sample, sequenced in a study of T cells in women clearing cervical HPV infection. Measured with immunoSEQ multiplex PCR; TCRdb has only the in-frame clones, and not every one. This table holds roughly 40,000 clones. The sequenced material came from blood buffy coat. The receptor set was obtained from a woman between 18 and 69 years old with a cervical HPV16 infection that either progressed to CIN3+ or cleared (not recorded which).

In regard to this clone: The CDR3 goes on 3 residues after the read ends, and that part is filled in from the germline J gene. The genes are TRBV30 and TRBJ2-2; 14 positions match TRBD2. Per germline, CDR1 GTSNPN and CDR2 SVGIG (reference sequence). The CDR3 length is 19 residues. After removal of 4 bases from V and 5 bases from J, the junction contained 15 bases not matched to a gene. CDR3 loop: CAWKSRLAGGLRSTGELFF. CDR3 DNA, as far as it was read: TGTGCCTGGAAATCTCGACTAGCGGGGGGGCTCCGTTCGACCGGGGAG.

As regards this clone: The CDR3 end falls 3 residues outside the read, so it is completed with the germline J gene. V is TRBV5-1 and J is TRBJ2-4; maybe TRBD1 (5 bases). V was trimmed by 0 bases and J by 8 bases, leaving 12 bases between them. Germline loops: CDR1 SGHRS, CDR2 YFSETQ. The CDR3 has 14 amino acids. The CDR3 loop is CASSLGQGMDIQYF. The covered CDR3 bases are TGCGCCAGCAGCTTGGGGCAGGGAATGGACATT. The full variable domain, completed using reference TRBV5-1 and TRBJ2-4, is KAGVTQTPRYLIKTRGQQVTLSCSPISGHRSVSWYQQTPGQGLQFLFEYFSETQRNKGNFPGRFSGRQFSNSRSEMNVSTLELGDSALYLCASSLGQGMDIQYFGAGTRLSVL.

This CDR3 is CASLSSDRGPYTGELFF. The sequenced CDR3 bases are TGTGCCAGCCTCAGCAGCGACAGGGGGCCGTACACCGGGGAG. V usage is TRBV19 and J usage is TRBJ2-2; 10 positions agree with TRBD1. The read comes to an end 3 residues before the CDR3 does, leaving the germline J gene to fill in the end. From germline, CDR1 is LNHDA and CDR2 SQIVND (reference sequence). Trimming cost V 9 bases and J 3 bases; bases outside gene matches: 13. The CDR3 is 17 amino acids.

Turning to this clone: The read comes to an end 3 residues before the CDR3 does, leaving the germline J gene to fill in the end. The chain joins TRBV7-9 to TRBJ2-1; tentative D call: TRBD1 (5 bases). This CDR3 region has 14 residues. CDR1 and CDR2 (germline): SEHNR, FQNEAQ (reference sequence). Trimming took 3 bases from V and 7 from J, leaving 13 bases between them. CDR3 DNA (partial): TGTGCCAGCAGCTTGGGGCCTGCTAAGAATGAG. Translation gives CASSLGPAKNE. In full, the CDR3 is CASSLGPAKNEQFF. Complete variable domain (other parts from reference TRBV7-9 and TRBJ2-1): DTGVSQNPRHKITKRGQNVTFRCDPISEHNRLYWYRQTLGQGPEFLTYFQNEAQLEKSRLLSDRFSAERPKGSFSTLEIQRTEQGDSAMYLCASSLGPAKNEQFFGPGTRLTVL.

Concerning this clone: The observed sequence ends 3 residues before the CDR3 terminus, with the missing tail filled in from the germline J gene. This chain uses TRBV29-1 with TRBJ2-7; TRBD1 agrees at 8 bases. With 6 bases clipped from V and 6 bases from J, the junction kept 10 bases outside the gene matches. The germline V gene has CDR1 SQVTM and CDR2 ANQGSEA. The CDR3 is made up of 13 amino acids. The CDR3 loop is CSVEVRGLGEQYF. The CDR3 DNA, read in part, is TGCAGCGTGGAGGTCAGGGGGCTAGGCGAG.

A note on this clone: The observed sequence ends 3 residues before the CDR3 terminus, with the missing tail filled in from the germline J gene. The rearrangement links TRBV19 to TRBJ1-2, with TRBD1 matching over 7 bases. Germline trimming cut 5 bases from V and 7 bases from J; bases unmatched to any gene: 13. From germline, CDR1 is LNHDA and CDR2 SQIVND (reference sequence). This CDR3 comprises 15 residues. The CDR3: CASSEFPQGKGGYTF. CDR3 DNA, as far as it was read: TGTGCCAGTAGTGAGTTCCCACAGGGGAAAGGTGGC.

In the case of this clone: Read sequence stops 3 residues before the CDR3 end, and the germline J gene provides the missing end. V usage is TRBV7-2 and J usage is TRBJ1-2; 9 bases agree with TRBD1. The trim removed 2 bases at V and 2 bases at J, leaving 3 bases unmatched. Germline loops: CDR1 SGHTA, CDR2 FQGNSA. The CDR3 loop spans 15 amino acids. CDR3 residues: CASSLLGTGNYGYTF. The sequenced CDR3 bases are TGTGCCAGCAGCTTACTCGGGACAGGGAACTATGGC.

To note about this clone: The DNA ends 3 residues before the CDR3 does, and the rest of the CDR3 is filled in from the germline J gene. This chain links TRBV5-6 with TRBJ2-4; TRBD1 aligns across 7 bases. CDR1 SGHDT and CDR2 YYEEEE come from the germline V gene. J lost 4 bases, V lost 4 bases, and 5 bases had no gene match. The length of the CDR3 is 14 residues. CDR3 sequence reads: CASSATGSKNIQYF. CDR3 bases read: TGTGCCAGCAGCGCGACAGGGTCTAAAAACATT.

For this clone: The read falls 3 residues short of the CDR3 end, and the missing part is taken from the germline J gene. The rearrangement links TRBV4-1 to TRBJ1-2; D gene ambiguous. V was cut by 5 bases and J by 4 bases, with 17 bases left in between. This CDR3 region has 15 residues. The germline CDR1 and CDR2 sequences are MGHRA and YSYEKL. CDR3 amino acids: CASSETYGSAYGYTF. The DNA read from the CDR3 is TGCGCCAGCAGCGAGACTTACGGATCAGCCTATGGC.

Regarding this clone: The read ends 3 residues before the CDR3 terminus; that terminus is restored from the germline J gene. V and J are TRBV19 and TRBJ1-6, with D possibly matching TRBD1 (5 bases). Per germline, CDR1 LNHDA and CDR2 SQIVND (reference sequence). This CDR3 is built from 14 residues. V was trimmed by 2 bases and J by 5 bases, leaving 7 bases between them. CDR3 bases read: TGTGCCAGTAGTATACCAGGGAATAATTCACCC. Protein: CASSIPGNNSP. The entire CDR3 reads CASSIPGNNSPLHF.

The CDR3 protein is CSAELAGTDTQYF. Partial CDR3 DNA: TGCAGTGCTGAACTAGCCGGCACAGATACG. The chain couples TRBV20-1 to TRBJ2-3; the D gene is possibly TRBD2 (6 bases). The missing CDR3 end, 3 residues past where the read stops, is filled in from the germline J gene. V dropped 5 bases and J dropped 1 base, with 10 bases sitting between them. The CDR3 consists of 13 residues. Per the germline V gene, CDR1 is DFQATT and CDR2 is SNEGSKA (reference sequence).

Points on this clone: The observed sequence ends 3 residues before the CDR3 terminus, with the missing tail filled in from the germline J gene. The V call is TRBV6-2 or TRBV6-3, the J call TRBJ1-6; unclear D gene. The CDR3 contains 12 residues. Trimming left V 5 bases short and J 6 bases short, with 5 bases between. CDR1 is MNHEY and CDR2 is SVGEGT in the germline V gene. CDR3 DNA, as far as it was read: TGTGCCAGCAGTCAGAGTAATTCACCC. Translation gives CASSQSNSP. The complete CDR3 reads CASSQSNSPLHF.

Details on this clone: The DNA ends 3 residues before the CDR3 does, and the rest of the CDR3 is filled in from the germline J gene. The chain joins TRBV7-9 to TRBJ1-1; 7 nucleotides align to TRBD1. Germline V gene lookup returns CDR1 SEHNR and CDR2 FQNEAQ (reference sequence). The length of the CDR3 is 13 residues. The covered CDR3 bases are TGTGCCAGTTCGAGAGGGGGCTCCTACGAG. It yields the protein CASSRGGSYE. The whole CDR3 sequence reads CASSRGGSYEAFF.

The CDR3 reads CSGMGGSSYNEQFF. The part of the CDR3 DNA that was read is TGCAGCGGGATGGGGGGGTCCTCCTACAATGAG. The chain employs TRBV29-1 and TRBJ2-1; 7 nucleotides match TRBD2. The read comes to an end 3 residues before the CDR3 does, leaving the germline J gene to fill in the end. Trimming removed 7 bases from V and 0 bases from J; junction bases left unmatched: 6. Germline CDR1 SQVTM, CDR2 ANQGSEA. The CDR3 has 14 residues.

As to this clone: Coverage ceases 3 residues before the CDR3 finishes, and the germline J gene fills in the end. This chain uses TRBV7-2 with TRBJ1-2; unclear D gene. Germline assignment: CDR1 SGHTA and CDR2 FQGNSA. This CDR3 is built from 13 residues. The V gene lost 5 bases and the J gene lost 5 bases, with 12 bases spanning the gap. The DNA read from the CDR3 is TGTGCCAGCAGCCCGCAGAGGGTATATGGC. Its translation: CASSPQRVYG. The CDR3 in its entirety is CASSPQRVYGYTF.

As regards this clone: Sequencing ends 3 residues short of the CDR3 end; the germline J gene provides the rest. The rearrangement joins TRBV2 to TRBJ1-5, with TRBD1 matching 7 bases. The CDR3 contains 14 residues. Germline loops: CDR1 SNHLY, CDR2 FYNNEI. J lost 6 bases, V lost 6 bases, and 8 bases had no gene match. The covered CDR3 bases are TGTGCCAGCAGCCTCGACAGGGAGGTTCAGCCC. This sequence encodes CASSLDREVQP. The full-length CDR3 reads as CASSLDREVQPQHF.

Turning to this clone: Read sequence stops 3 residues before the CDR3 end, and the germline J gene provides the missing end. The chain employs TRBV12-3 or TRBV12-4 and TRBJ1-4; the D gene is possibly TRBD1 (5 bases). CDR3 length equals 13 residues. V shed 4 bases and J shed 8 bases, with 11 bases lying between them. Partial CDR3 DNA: TGTGCCAGCAGTTCCGGGGGAGGGGAAAAA. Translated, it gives CASSSGGGEK. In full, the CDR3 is CASSSGGGEKLFF.

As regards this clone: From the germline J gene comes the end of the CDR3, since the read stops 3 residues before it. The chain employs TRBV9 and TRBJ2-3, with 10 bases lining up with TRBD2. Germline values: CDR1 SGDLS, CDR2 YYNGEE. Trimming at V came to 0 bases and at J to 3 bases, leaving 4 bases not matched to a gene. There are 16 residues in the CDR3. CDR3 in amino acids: CASSVALAGATDTQYF. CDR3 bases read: TGTGCCAGCAGCGTAGCTCTAGCGGGGGCTACAGATACG.

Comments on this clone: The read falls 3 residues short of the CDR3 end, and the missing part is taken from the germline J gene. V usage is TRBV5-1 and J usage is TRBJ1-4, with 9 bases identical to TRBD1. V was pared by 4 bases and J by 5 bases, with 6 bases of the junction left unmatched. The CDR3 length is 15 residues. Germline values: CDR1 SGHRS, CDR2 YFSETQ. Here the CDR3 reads CASSETGGQNEKLFF. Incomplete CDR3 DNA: TGCGCCAGCAGCGAAACAGGGGGCCAAAATGAAAAA.

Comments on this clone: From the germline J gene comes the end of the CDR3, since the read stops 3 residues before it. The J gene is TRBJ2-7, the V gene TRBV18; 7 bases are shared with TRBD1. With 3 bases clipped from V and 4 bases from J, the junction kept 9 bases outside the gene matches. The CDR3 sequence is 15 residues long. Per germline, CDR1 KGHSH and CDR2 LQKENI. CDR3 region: CASSPIDRDRYEQYF. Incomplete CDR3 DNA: TGTGCCAGCTCACCCATAGACAGGGATCGGTACGAG.

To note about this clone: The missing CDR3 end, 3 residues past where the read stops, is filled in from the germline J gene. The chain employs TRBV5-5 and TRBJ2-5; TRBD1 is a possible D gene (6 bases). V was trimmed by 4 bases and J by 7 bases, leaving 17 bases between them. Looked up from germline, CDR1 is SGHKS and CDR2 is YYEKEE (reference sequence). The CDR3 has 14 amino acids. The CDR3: CASSLSTGQATQYF. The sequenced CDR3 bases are TGTGCCAGCAGCCTTTCGACAGGCCAGGCGACC. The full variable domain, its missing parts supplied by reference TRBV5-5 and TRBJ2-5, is DAGVTQSPTHLIKTRGQQVTLRCSPISGHKSVSWYQQVLGQGPQFIFQYYEKEERGRGNFPDRFSARQFPNYSSELNVNALLLGDSALYLCASSLSTGQATQYFGPGTRLLVL.

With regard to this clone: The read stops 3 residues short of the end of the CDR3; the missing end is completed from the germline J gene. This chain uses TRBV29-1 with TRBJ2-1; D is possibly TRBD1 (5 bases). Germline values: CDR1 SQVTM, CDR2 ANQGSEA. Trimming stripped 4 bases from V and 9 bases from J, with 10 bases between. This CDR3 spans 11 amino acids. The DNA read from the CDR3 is TGCAGCGTTGGCCGGACATCTGAG. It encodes CSVGRTSE. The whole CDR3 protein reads CSVGRTSEQFF.

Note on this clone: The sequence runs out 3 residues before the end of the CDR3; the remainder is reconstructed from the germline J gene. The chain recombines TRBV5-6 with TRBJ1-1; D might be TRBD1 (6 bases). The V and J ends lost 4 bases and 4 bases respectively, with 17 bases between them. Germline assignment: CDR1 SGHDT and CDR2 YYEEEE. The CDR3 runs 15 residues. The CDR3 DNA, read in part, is TGTGCCAGCAGCACTCTACAGGGTTTAGGCACTGAA. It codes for CASSTLQGLGTE. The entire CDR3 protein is CASSTLQGLGTEAFF. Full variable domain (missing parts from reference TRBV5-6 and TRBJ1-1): DAGVTQSPTHLIKTRGQQVTLRCSPKSGHDTVSWYQQALGQGPQFIFQYYEEEERQRGNFPDRFSGHQFPNYSSELNVNALLLGDSALYLCASSTLQGLGTEAFFGQGTRLTVV.